Listed here is a single T cell receptor beta chain. The clone's antigen remains unknown. There are no base qualities to consult, and no much larger clone falls within one base. The trial excluded patients who had a history of autoimmune disease or were on systemic immunosuppression. In every dose cohort, peripheral blood was drawn for TCR sequencing at baseline, cycle 4 day 1, and cycle 7 day 1. The samples were taken from a phase I, first-in-human, multicenter, open-label dose-escalation trial of ivuxolimab. Adults with locally advanced or metastatic head and neck squamous cell, hepatocellular, melanoma or renal cell carcinoma were enrolled in the trial. Before TCR sequencing, CD4+ T cells and CD8+ T cells were sorted from peripheral blood as separate populations. Unmatched junction bases come to 7, with V trimmed by 6 bases and J by 5 bases. CDR1 MNHEY and CDR2 SVGAGI are derived from the germline V gene. The CDR3, cysteine through phenylalanine, is 14 amino acids long. Kept here is only the CDR3 DNA, which spans 42 bases and is read in frame from base 1.

Genomic DNA was isolated from the sorted cells so that the TCRbeta CDR3 region could be sequenced. The immunoSEQ Assay was used to sequence the TCRbeta CDR3 regions. TCRdb stores this immuneACCESS table with in-frame sequences only. Part of the clones is absent; in the studies checked, under half of the shortfall reflects unresolved V genes, and no reason is known for the rest. The sample data list around 60,000 clones, and roughly 91% of these were observed just once. The top ten clones comprise approximately 25% of the sample. The sample originates from a study of OX40 agonist ivuxolimab in advanced cancers. Regarding the research as a whole: Ivuxolimab, which targeted the costimulatory receptor OX40 (CD134), was an agonistic, fully human IgG2 monoclonal antibody. Partial responses were achieved by three dose-escalation patients, of whom one had hepatocellular carcinoma and two had cutaneous melanoma. Intravenous ivuxolimab was administered to patients every 2 weeks at six dose levels: 0.01, 0.1, 0.3, 1.5, 3 and 10 mg/kg. Prior anti-PD-1, anti-PD-L1 or anti-CTLA-4 therapy was permitted, and checkpoint inhibitors had been received by less than 45% of dose-escalation patients. The paper reports the monotherapy dose-escalation portion (N of about 47 patients) of the phase I ivuxolimab trial. Of the approximately 50 dose-escalation patients, hepatocellular carcinoma was present in 19, melanoma in approximately 15, renal cell carcinoma in 9 and head and neck cancer in 9. Peripheral TCRbeta sequencing was intended to test whether TCR sequence diversity was altered and clonal T-cell expansion was caused by ivuxolimab. In the dose-escalation cohort, about four fifths of patients were male, and the mean age was around 65 years with a range of roughly 20 to 85.

What the authors observed across the whole study: After ivuxolimab, expanded clones were on average more numerous among CD8+ T cells than among CD4+ T cells. Low levels of normalized T-cell clonal expansion were also seen in some nonresponding patients. Which antigens the clonally expanded peripheral T cells were specific for was not determined. At doses of 0.1 to 3.0 mg/kg, clonal expansion of both CD4+ and CD8+ blood T cells was observed from baseline to week 6. In the 0.1-3.0 mg/kg groups, partial responders were among the patients with the lowest normalized peripheral clonal expansion, particularly in CD8+ T cells.

This receptor was identified in an adult with an advanced solid tumor such as melanoma, head and neck, liver or kidney cancer. Specimen: CD4+ or CD8+ T cells sorted from blood, collected in a trial of the OX40 agonist ivuxolimab. This chain is built from TRBV6-5 and TRBJ2-5; TRBD2 lines up with 9 middle nucleotides. Read as DNA, the sequence is TGTGCCAGCAGACCCGGGACTAGCTGGGAGACCCAGTACTTC. Its amino acids are CASRPGTSWETQYF.